This TCR beta chain was sequenced for a study of T-cell memory formation after mild COVID-19. Study details: TCR clusters largely stayed donor specific. Study-wide results and caveats: Cross-reactive memory appears to have joined, as suggested by some responding clones showing up in pre-infection memory.

TCRalpha and TCRbeta libraries used 5'RACE with constant-segment primers and UMIs. TCRdb processed the 5' RACE reads anew with MiXCR; each CDR3 protein has one entry. This sample has about 190,000 distinct CDR3 sequences, with around 19% found just once. Regarding this clonotype: Its antigen is not identified.

V lost 1 base to trimming and J lost 5 bases; unmatched junction nucleotides: 3. CDR3 length: 14 amino acids. Germline V gene lookup returns CDR1 DFQATT and CDR2 SNEGSKA (reference sequence). The specimen sequenced was PBMCs or a T cell subset sorted from them (not recorded which). V usage is TRBV20-1 and J usage is TRBJ1-5; 9 bases match TRBD1. The receptor's source is an adult woman who had mild COVID-19 (a few samples of this study predate the infection). Cell type and time point are not known. Here the CDR3 reads CSARGDREYQPQHF. The CDR3 DNA reads as TGCAGTGCTAGAGGGGACAGGGAGTATCAGCCCCAGCATTTT.